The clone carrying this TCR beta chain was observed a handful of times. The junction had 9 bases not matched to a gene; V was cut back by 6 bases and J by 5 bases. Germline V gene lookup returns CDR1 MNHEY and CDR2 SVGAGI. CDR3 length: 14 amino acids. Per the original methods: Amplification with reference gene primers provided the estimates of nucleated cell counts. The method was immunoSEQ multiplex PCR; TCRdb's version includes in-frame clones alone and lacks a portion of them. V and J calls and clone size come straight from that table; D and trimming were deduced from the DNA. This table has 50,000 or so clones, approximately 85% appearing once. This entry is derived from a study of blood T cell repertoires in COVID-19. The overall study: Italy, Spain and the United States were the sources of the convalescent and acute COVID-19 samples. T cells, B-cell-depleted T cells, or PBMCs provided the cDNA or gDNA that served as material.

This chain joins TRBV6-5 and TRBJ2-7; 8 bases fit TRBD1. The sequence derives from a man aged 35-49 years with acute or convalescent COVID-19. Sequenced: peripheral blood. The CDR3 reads CASRDRDKLNEQYF. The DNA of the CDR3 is TGTGCCAGCAGGGACAGGGACAAACTTAACGAGCAGTACTTC.